The clone carrying this TCR beta chain was seen repeatedly, ten times or more. What it binds is unknown. Arm-PCR of CDR3 regions and iRepertoire HTBI primers were the basis on which TCR beta libraries were built. TCRdb processed the multiplex PCR reads anew with MiXCR; each CDR3 protein has one entry. The data hold 400,000 to 650,000 distinct CDR3 sequences, with roughly 15% observed a single time. Time point noted: newly diagnosed GD, antithyroid drugs for less than 3 months. PBMC-extracted RNA yielded the TCR library. V was pared by 3 bases and J by 8 bases, with 12 bases of the junction left unmatched. This CDR3 spans 16 amino acids. This sample stems from a study of regulatory T cells in long-lasting Graves disease. Study-wide results and limits: When disease was persistent, TRBV28, TRBJ1-2 and TRBJ2-5 were the favored segments.

Another study also made use of these data, one on T cells in Graves' hyperthyroidism and ophthalmopathy.

The chain recombines TRBV12-3 or TRBV12-4 with TRBJ1-5, with 8 bases identical to TRBD1. This receptor was taken from a woman aged 35-60 years with Graves disease. The source material was peripheral blood mononuclear cells (PBMCs), sampled at new diagnosis, from a patient treated with antithyroid drugs. In nucleotides, the CDR3 is TGTGCCAGCAGTTTTGAGGGCAGGGGGCGCGGAGAGCCCCAGCATTTT. It specifies CASSFEGRGRGEPQHF.